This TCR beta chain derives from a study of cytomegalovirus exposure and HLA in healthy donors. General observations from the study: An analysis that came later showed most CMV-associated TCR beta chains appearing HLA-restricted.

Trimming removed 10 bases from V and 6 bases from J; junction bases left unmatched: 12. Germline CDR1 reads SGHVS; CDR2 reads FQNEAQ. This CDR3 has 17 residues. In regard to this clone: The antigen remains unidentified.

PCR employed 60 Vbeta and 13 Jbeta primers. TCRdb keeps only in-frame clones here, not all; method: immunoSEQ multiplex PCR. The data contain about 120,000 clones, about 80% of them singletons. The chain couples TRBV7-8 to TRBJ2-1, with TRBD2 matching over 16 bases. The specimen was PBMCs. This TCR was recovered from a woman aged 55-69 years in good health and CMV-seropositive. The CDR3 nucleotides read TGTGCCACGCAAGGGACCGGGACTAGCGGGAGGGGCAATGAGCAGTTCTTC. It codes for CATQGTGTSGRGNEQFF.